The 14 T cell receptor beta chains presented below share a single source sample, sequenced in a study of immune characterization of retroperitoneal liposarcoma. TCRdb processed the PCR reads anew with MiXCR; each CDR3 protein has one entry. The sample includes 8,500 to 14,000 distinct CDR3 sequences, 40% to 55% of them seen just once. Sequencing was carried out using tumor tissue. The receptors derive from a female donor with retroperitoneal liposarcoma.

This clonotype was recorded a few times. The chain uses TRBV7-6 and TRBJ2-3; 10 positions agree with TRBD1. V shed 3 bases, J shed 2 bases, and the junction held 5 bases outside the gene matches. CDR1 SGHVS and CDR2 FNYEAQ come from the germline V gene. CDR3 length equals 16 residues. The DNA for the CDR3 is TGTGCCAGCAGCTTCGGAGACAGGGGGCCCACAGATACGCAGTATTTT. This gives the protein CASSFGDRGPTDTQYF.

This clonotype occurred once. This rearrangement joins TRBV7-2 to TRBJ2-3; no clear D. The germline CDR1 and CDR2 sequences are SGHTA and FQGNSA. The V and J ends lost 2 bases and 0 bases respectively, with 27 bases between them. The length of the CDR3 is 21 residues. CDR3 DNA: TGTGCCAGCAGCTTAACGACTTCCCCGGCGTGGAGCGATCCTAGCACAGATACGCAGTATTTT. Translated, it gives CASSLTTSPAWSDPSTDTQYF.

This clonotype was found once. The chain employs TRBV6-2 or TRBV6-3 and TRBJ1-3; D ambiguous. Trimming pared 10 bases from V and 0 bases from J, leaving 19 bases between. The germline V gene encodes CDR1 MNHEY and CDR2 SVGEGT. There are 16 residues in the CDR3. The CDR3 DNA reads TGTGCCAACAGAGACCGTGGAGGAGACTCTGGAAACACCATATATTTT. Translating it yields CANRDRGGDSGNTIYF.

The CDR3 DNA reads as TGTGCCAGCAGCGACCGTAATAGTGGGGGGGCAAATGAGCAGTACTTC. Translation gives CASSDRNSGGANEQYF. The chain couples TRBV7-3 to TRBJ2-1; a weak D match, TRBD2 (7 bases). The closer fit of TRBJ2-7 to the DNA end suggests the J call may be wrong. Germline lookup yields CDR1 SGHTA and CDR2 FQGTGA. The CDR3 runs 16 residues.

This clonotype was detected a few times. The chain uses TRBV6-4 and TRBJ2-1, with D possibly being TRBD2 (6 bases). Per germline, CDR1 MRHNA and CDR2 SNTAGT. The CDR3 spans 16 residues. Trimming left V 0 bases short and J 6 bases short, with 15 bases between. CDR3 protein: CASSDSTGTPPNEQFF. The CDR3 DNA follows: TGTGCCAGCAGTGACTCAACCGGGACTCCCCCCAATGAGCAGTTCTTC.

This chain links TRBV7-2 with TRBJ1-2; no firm D call. Trimming pared 3 bases from V and 1 base from J, leaving 6 bases between. The CDR3 has 13 residues. Germline lookup yields CDR1 SGHTA and CDR2 FQGNSA. The CDR3 loop is CASSLTVNYGYTF. In DNA form, the CDR3 reads TGTGCCAGCAGCTTGACGGTTAACTATGGCTACACCTTC.

In regard to this clonotype: The junction differs from germline at one of its ends, possibly a read error. The V call is TRBV7-6, the J call TRBJ2-1; the D gene is possibly TRBD1 (5 bases). There are 15 residues in the CDR3. In germline, CDR1 is SGHVS, CDR2 FNYEAQ. Written as DNA, the CDR3 is TGTGCTAGCAGCCCCGACAGCCTCTCCTACAATGAGCAGTTCTTC. Translating it yields CASSPDSLSYNEQFF.

In the case of this clonotype: The junction departs from the called germline gene at one end, perhaps through a read error. The chain carries TRBV7-2 and TRBJ2-1; 7 bases align to TRBD2. The J call may be incorrect, as the DNA end agrees better with TRBJ2-7. This CDR3 contains 14 residues. The germline CDR1 and CDR2 sequences are SGHTA and FQGNSA. CDR3 sequence: CASNLAGAYYEQYF. CDR3 bases: TGTGCCAGCAACTTAGCGGGTGCTTACTATGAGCAGTACTTC.

There are a few counts of this clonotype. The chain recombines TRBV6-5 with TRBJ2-7; 8 nucleotides agree with TRBD1. V lost 6 bases and J lost 6; bases outside the gene matches: 10. CDR3 length equals 14 residues. Germline assignment: CDR1 MNHEY and CDR2 SVGAGI. CDR3 region: CASSPGTGEGEQYF. The CDR3 bases are TGTGCCAGCAGCCCCGGGACAGGAGAGGGCGAGCAGTACTTC.

The chain uses TRBV6-6 and TRBJ2-3; D is perhaps TRBD1 or TRBD2 (5 bases each). The J call could be wrong; TRBJ2-1 is a better fit for the DNA end. Germline lookup yields CDR1 MNHNY and CDR2 SVGAGI (reference sequence). The CDR3 runs to 16 residues. In nucleotides, the CDR3 is TGTGCCAGCAGTTACTCGGCCGGGGCTCTCCAAGAGACCCAGTTCTTC. The encoded protein is CASSYSAGALQETQFF.

The CDR3 bases are TGTGCCAGCAGTTACTCGACAGGGCTTGGGGCCAACGTCCTGACTTTC. Its translation: CASSYSTGLGANVLTF. The chain couples TRBV6-6 to TRBJ2-6; 7 bases are a match to TRBD1. Germline CDR1 is MNHNY and CDR2 is SVGAGI (reference sequence). This CDR3 region has 16 residues. V was pared by 0 bases and J by 3 bases, with 2 bases of the junction left unmatched.

By share of the sample, this clonotype is large. A read error may produce the germline difference seen at one junction end. This sequence joins TRBV6-5 and TRBJ2-1, with TRBD2 identical over 10 bases. The germline gives CDR1 MNHEY, CDR2 SVGAGI. This CDR3 has 16 residues. In DNA, the CDR3 is TGTACCAGCAGTGACTCGAGCGGGGGGGCCTACAATGAGCAGTTCTTC. Residues: CTSSDSSGGAYNEQFF.

This rearrangement joins TRBV4-3 to TRBJ2-3; 15 nucleotides align to TRBD2. The V gene's germline CDR1 is LGHNA and CDR2 YSLEER. V shed 4 bases and J 3 bases; nucleotides not matched to a gene: 11. This CDR3 contains 19 residues. The CDR3 region has the DNA TGCGCCAGCAGCCCGGGCCCGGGACTAGCGGGAGGAGGGACAGATACGCAGTATTTT. Protein sequence: CASSPGPGLAGGGTDTQYF.

This clonotype is medium-sized (0.01 to 0.1%). The chain employs TRBV6-6 and TRBJ2-1; D might be TRBD2 (5 bases). CDR1 is MNHNY, CDR2 SVGAGI, per germline (reference sequence). The CDR3 consists of 14 residues. V was trimmed by 2 bases and J by 7 bases, leaving 12 bases between them. CDR3 DNA: TGTGCCAGCAGTTACCTCCCCTCGGGGAATGAGCAGTTCTTC. Translated, it gives CASSYLPSGNEQFF.